This T cell receptor (beta chain) is from a study of T cell changes during pregnancy in multiple sclerosis. Method: immunoSEQ multiplex PCR; TCRdb's copy keeps in-frame clones and lacks some. Among some 41,000 clones listed, roughly 87% were seen once. The CDR3 is made up of 13 amino acids. With 3 bases removed from V and 5 bases from J, the gap between germline ends came to 10 bases. Germline CDR1 is SGHTA and CDR2 is FQGNSA. The sample was CD4+ T cells from peripheral blood mononuclear cells, taken after pregnancy. This sequence joins TRBV7-2 and TRBJ1-1; unclear D gene. The sequence was obtained from a female donor with multiple sclerosis, enrolled in a pregnancy study. CDR3 sequence (DNA): TGTGCCAGCAGCTTGGCCAGGCAGACTGAAGCTTTCTTT. Amino acid sequence: CASSLARQTEAFF.